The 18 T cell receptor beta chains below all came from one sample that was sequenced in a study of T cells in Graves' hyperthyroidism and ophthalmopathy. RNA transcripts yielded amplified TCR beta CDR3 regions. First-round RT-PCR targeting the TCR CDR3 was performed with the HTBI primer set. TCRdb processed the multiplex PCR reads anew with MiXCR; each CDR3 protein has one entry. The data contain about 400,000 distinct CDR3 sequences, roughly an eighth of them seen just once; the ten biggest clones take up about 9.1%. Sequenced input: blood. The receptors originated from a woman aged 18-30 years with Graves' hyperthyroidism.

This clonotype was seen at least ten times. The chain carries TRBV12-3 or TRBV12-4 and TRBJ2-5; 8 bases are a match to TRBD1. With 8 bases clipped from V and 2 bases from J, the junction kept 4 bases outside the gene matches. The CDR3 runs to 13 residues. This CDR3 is CASSRTGQETQYF. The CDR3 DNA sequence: TGTGCCAGCTCTCGGACAGGGCAAGAGACCCAGTACTTC.

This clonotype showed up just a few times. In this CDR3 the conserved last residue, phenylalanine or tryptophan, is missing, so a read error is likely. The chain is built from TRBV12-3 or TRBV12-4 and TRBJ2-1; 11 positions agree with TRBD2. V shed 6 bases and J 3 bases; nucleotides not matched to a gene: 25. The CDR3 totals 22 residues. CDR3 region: CASSAPNRKGLAEAKNYNEQFL. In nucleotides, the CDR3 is TGTGCCAGCAGCGCACCAAACCGGAAGGGACTAGCGGAGGCCAAGAACTACAATGAGCAGTTCCTC.

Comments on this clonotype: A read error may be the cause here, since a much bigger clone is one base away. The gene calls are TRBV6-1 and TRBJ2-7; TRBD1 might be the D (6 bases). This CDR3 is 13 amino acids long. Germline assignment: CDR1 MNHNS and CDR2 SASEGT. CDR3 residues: CAGSLHPTGEQYF. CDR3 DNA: TGTGCCGGCAGTCTCCACCCCACAGGGGAGCAGTACTTC.

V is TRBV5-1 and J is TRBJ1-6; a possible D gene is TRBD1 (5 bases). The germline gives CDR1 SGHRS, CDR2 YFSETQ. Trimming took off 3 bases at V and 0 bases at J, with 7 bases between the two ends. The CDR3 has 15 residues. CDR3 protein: CASSSDSSYNSPLHF. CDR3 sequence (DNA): TGCGCCAGCAGCTCCGACAGCTCCTATAATTCACCCCTCCACTTT.

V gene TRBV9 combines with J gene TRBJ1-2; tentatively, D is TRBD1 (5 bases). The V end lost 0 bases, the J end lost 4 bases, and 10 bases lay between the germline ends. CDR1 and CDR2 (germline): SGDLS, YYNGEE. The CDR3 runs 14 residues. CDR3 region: CASSVEGRTYGYTF. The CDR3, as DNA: TGTGCCAGCAGCGTAGAGGGACGGACCTATGGCTACACCTTC.

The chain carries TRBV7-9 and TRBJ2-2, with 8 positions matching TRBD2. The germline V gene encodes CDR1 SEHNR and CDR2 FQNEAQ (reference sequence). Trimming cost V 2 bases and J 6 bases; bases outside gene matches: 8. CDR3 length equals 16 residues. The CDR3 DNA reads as TGTGCCAGCAGCTTAAACCTGGGACTAGTTTCCGGGGAGCTGTTTTTT. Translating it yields CASSLNLGLVSGELFF.

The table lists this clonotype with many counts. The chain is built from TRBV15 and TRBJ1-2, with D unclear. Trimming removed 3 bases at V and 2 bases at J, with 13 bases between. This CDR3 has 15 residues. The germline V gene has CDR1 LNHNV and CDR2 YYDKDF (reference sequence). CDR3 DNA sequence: TGTGCCACCAGCAGGTTTCCGGCCAGAAACTATGGCTACACCTTC. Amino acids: CATSRFPARNYGYTF.

Written as DNA, the CDR3 is TGTGCCAGCAGCTCCACGAGCCGACAGGGCCCCCTCCACTTT. Translated, it gives CASSSTSRQGPLHF. The rearrangement links TRBV7-9 to TRBJ1-6, with 7 nucleotides matching TRBD1. V trimming: 4 bases; J trimming: 13 bases; junction bases outside the gene matches: 10. This CDR3 spans 14 amino acids. Germline V gene lookup returns CDR1 SEHNR and CDR2 FQNEAQ (reference sequence).

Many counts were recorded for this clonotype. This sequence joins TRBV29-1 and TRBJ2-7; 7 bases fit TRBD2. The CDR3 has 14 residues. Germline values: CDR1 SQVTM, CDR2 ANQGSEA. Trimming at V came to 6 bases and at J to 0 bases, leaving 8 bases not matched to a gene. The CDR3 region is CSVETSPSSYEQYF. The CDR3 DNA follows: TGCAGCGTCGAGACTAGCCCGAGCTCCTACGAGCAGTACTTC.

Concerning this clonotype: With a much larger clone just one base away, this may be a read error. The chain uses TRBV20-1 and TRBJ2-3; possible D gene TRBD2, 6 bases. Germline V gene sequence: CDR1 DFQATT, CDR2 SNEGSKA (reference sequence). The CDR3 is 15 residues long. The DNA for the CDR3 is TGCAGTGCTAGAGATCCCGCGGGGAGCACAGGTACGCAGTATTTT. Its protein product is CSARDPAGSTGTQYF.

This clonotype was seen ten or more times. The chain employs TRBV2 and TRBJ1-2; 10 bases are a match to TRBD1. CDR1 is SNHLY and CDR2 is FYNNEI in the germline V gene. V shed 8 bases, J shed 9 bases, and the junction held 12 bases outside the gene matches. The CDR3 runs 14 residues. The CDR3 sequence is CASRRWDRGNSYTF. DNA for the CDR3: TGTGCCAGCCGTAGATGGGACAGGGGAAATAGCTACACCTTC.

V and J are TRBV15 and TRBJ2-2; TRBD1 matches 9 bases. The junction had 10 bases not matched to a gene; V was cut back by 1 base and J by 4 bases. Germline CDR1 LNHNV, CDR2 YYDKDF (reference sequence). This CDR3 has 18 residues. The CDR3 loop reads CATSRGWTGTGSTGELFF. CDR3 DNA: TGTGCCACCAGCAGAGGTTGGACCGGGACAGGGAGCACCGGGGAGCTGTTTTTT. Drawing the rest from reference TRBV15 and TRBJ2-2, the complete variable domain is DAMVIQNPRYQVTQFGKPVTLSCSQTLNHNVMYWYQQKSSQAPKLLFHYYDKDFNNEADTPDNFQSRRPNTSFCFLDIRSPGLGDTAMYLCATSRGWTGTGSTGELFFGEGSRLTVL.

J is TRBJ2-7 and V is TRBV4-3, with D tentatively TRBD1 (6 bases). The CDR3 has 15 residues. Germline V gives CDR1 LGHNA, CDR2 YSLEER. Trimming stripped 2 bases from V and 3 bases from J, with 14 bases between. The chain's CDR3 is CASSQSLGQFYEQYF. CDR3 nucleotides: TGCGCCAGCAGCCAATCACTGGGACAATTCTACGAGCAGTACTTC.

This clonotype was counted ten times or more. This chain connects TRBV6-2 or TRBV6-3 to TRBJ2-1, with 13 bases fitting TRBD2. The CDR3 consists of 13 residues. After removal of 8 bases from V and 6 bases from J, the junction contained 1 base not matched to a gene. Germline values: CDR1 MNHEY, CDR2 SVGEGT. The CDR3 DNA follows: TGTGCCAGCGGACTAGCGGGAGTCAATGAGCAGTTCTTC. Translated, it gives CASGLAGVNEQFF.

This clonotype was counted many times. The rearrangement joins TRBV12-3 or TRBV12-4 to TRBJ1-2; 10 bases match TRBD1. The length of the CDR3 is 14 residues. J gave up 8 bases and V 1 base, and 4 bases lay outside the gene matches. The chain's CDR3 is CASSLGDRGNGYTF. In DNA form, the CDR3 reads TGTGCCAGCAGTTTAGGGGACAGGGGAAACGGCTACACCTTC.

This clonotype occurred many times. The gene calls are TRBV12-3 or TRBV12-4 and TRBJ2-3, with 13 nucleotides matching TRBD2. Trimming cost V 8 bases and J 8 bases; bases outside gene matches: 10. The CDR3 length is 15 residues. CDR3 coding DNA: TGTGCCAGCCGGAAACTAGCGGGAGGGGATGGTACGCAGTATTTT. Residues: CASRKLAGGDGTQYF.

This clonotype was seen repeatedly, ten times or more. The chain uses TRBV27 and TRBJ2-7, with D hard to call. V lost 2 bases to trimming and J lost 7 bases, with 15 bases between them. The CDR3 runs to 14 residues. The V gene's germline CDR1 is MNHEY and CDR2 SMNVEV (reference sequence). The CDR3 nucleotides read TGTGCCAGCAGTTTACGGAGTTCCCTAGGAGAGCAGTACTTC. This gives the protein CASSLRSSLGEQYF.

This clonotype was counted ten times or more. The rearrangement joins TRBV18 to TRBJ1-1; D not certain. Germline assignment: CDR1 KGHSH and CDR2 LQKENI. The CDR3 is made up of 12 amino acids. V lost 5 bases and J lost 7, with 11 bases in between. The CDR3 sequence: CASSDGYLEAFF. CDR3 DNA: TGTGCCAGCTCAGACGGGTATCTTGAAGCTTTCTTT.